One sample yielded the 7 T cell receptor beta chains listed below, sequenced in a study of blood T cell repertoires in COVID-19. This table comes from immunoSEQ multiplex PCR, and its TCRdb copy is limited to in-frame clones, with some not included. The sample records 140,000 or so clones, around 87% being singletons. Sequenced sample: peripheral blood. The receptors derive from a woman between 50 and 59 years old with active or convalescent COVID-19.

The count of this clone is one. Distinct nucleotide sequences in the sample also encode this CDR3. J is TRBJ1-6 and V is TRBV27, with D possibly matching TRBD1 (6 bases). CDR1 is MNHEY, CDR2 SMNVEV, per germline (reference sequence). V was pared by 3 bases and J by 7 bases, with 10 bases between. The CDR3 contains 14 residues. The CDR3 protein is CASSFLQGNSPLHF. Written as DNA, the CDR3 is TGTGCCAGCAGTTTTCTTCAGGGGAATTCACCCCTCCACTTT.

The CDR3 is CASSLDSSSGNTIYF. DNA for the CDR3: TGTGCCAGCAGTTTGGACAGCTCCTCTGGAAACACCATATATTTT. The chain uses TRBV28 and TRBJ1-3; TRBD1 might be the D (6 bases). V dropped 3 bases and J dropped 0 bases, with 9 bases sitting between them. CDR1 MDHEN and CDR2 SYDVKM come from the germline V gene. The CDR3 extends over 15 amino acids.

The chain combines TRBV27 with TRBJ1-5; D remains unclear. The CDR3 is made up of 13 amino acids. Germline V lookup: CDR1 MNHEY, CDR2 SMNVEV (reference sequence). V lost 2 bases and J lost 4, with 6 bases in between. CDR3 amino acids: CASSLAQNQPQHF. In nucleotides, the CDR3 is TGTGCCAGCAGTTTAGCGCAAAATCAGCCCCAGCATTTT.

This clone was observed a single time. The chain joins TRBV7-2 to TRBJ2-7, with unresolved D. Trimming left V 0 bases short and J 0 bases short, with 9 bases between. CDR1 and CDR2 (germline): SGHTA, FQGNSA. The CDR3 is made up of 15 amino acids. The CDR3 DNA sequence: TGTGCCAGCAGCTTAGCTCCAGGAACCTCCTACGAGCAGTACTTC. This encodes CASSLAPGTSYEQYF.

This chain connects TRBV7-2 to TRBJ2-2; D remains ambiguous. This CDR3 has 16 residues. Germline CDR1 SGHTA, CDR2 FQGNSA. V shed 4 bases and J shed 2 bases, with 14 bases lying between them. The CDR3 is CASSSYRPINTGELFF. The CDR3 DNA is TGTGCCAGCAGCTCCTACAGACCTATTAACACCGGGGAGCTGTTTTTT.

The chain has TRBV5-6 and TRBJ2-3, with 9 bases matching TRBD2. After removal of 2 bases from V and 5 bases from J, the junction contained 9 bases not matched to a gene. The CDR3 length is 16 residues. CDR1 is SGHDT and CDR2 is YYEEEE in the germline V gene. In nucleotides, the CDR3 is TGTGCCAGCAGCTTCGCGGCGGGGGGGCCGAGAGATACGCAGTATTTT. Translation gives CASSFAAGGPRDTQYF.

This clone was counted a single time. The genes are TRBV10-3 and TRBJ1-1; maybe TRBD1 (5 bases). Per the germline V gene, CDR1 is ENHRY and CDR2 is SYGVKD. The CDR3 is made up of 15 amino acids. Trimming took off 7 bases at V and 5 bases at J, with 20 bases between the two ends. Here the CDR3 DNA reads TGTGCCATCACTGGGGGGTCGGGGGTTCGGACTGAAGCTTTCTTT. Translating gives CAITGGSGVRTEAFF.